This passage covers 15 T cell receptor beta chains from one sample sequenced in a study of blood T cell repertoires in COVID-19. Assay: immunoSEQ multiplex PCR; the TCRdb copy retains only in-frame clones and omits some. There are tens of thousands of clones in the sample; over 75% occur only once, and approximately 12% lies in the top ten. Material for sequencing was peripheral blood. The source is a human donor in a cohort sampled during active COVID-19.

This clone has a handful of counts. The chain joins TRBV7-9 to TRBJ1-2, with a tentative D call TRBD1 (6 bases). Trimming pared 0 bases from V and 4 bases from J, leaving 18 bases between. Germline-derived CDR1 and CDR2 are SEHNR and FQNEAQ (reference sequence). The CDR3 consists of 17 residues. CDR3 protein: CASSLALGQGFGYGYTF. CDR3 sequence (DNA): TGTGCCAGCAGCTTAGCTTTGGGACAAGGGTTTGGCTATGGCTACACCTTC.

The chain joins TRBV9 to TRBJ2-3; D is uncertain. With 0 bases removed from V and 4 bases from J, the gap between germline ends came to 9 bases. The CDR3 length is 14 residues. Germline values: CDR1 SGDLS, CDR2 YYNGEE. CDR3 in DNA: TGTGCCAGCAGCGTAGGCATAGCCGCAGATACGCAGTATTTT. Its protein is CASSVGIAADTQYF.

The chain links TRBV28 to TRBJ1-4; 10 positions match TRBD1. This CDR3 has 15 residues. Germline V gene sequence: CDR1 MDHEN, CDR2 SYDVKM. The junction had 5 bases not matched to a gene; V was cut back by 2 bases and J by 8 bases. CDR3 in amino acids: CASSLGGQGDEKLFF. For the CDR3, the DNA is TGTGCCAGCAGTTTAGGAGGACAGGGGGACGAAAAACTGTTTTTT.

The chain carries TRBV11-2 and TRBJ1-2; D call uncertain. Germline assignment: CDR1 SGHAT and CDR2 FQNNGV. The CDR3 length is 14 residues. Trimming cost V 2 bases and J 5 bases, with 12 bases left between them. CDR3 amino acids: CASSLRVPPYGYTF. The CDR3 DNA is TGTGCCAGCAGCTTACGGGTTCCGCCTTATGGCTACACCTTC.

The chain combines TRBV11-3 with TRBJ2-5, with 7 bases aligning to TRBD2. Germline CDR1 is SGHNT and CDR2 is YENEEA. The CDR3 extends over 15 amino acids. Trimming cost V 1 base and J 9 bases; bases outside gene matches: 11. The CDR3 loop reads CASSLGGRAREAQYF. CDR3 DNA: TGTGCCAGCAGCTTAGGTGGGAGGGCCCGTGAGGCCCAGTACTTC. The whole variable domain, remainder taken from reference TRBV11-3 and TRBJ2-5, is EAGVVQSPRYKIIEKKQPVAFWCNPISGHNTLYWYLQNLGQGPELLIRYENEEAVDDSQLPKDRFSAERLKGVDSTLKIQPAELGDSAVYLCASSLGGRAREAQYFGPGTRLLVL.

V and J are TRBV4-2 and TRBJ2-6; the D gene is possibly TRBD1 (5 bases). This CDR3 has 17 amino acids. CDR1 LGHNA and CDR2 YNFKEQ come from the germline V gene. V gave up 2 bases and J gave up 1 base, with 12 bases separating them. CDR3 in amino acids: CASSQISQGSGANVLTF. The CDR3 DNA is TGTGCCAGCAGCCAAATATCCCAGGGATCTGGGGCCAACGTCCTGACTTTC.

The V and J genes are TRBV7-2 and TRBJ2-3; TRBD1 might be the D (6 bases). The CDR3 sequence is 14 residues long. Looked up from germline, CDR1 is SGHTA and CDR2 is FQGNSA. V was pared by 5 bases and J by 3 bases, with 12 bases between. The CDR3 here is CASSTRQATDTQYF. For the CDR3, the DNA is TGTGCCAGCAGCACCCGACAGGCGACAGATACGCAGTATTTT.

The V gene is TRBV28, the J gene TRBJ1-2; unclear D gene. Trimming cost V 7 bases and J 7 bases, with 13 bases left between them. Looked up from germline, CDR1 is MDHEN and CDR2 is SYDVKM. This CDR3 contains 12 residues. The CDR3 DNA reads TGTGCCAGCACTCCCTTGATCAGTGGCTACACCTTC. It yields the protein CASTPLISGYTF.

The chain is built from TRBV24-1 and TRBJ2-1; tentative D call: TRBD2 (6 bases). Looked up from germline, CDR1 is KGHDR and CDR2 is SFDVKD. The CDR3 has 16 amino acids. The V end lost 0 bases, the J end lost 0 bases, and 8 bases lay between the germline ends. The CDR3 DNA reads as TGTGCCACCAGTGATTTGAACGGGAGCTCCTACAATGAGCAGTTCTTC. Amino acid sequence: CATSDLNGSSYNEQFF.

The chain links TRBV19 to TRBJ1-2, with D hard to call. Deletions cut 7 bases from V and 7 bases from J, with 16 bases between. CDR1 and CDR2 (germline): LNHDA, SQIVND (reference sequence). The CDR3 is made up of 13 amino acids. CDR3: CASTLSQSFGYTF. The CDR3 DNA sequence: TGTGCCAGTACCCTGTCACAGTCTTTTGGCTACACCTTC.

This chain joins TRBV6-1 and TRBJ2-2, with 10 bases aligning to TRBD1. Germline values: CDR1 MNHNS, CDR2 SASEGT. The trim removed 2 bases at V and 0 bases at J, leaving 3 bases unmatched. CDR3 length: 17 amino acids. The CDR3 coding sequence is TGTGCCAGCAGTGAATTCGGGACAGGGGCGAACACCGGGGAGCTGTTTTTT. Translating it yields CASSEFGTGANTGELFF.

The gene calls are TRBV4-3 and TRBJ2-1, with 7 bases aligning to TRBD2. CDR1 is LGHNA and CDR2 is YSLEER in the germline V gene. This CDR3 spans 16 amino acids. The V and J ends lost 3 bases and 0 bases, in that order; junction bases with no gene match: 5. This chain's CDR3 is CASSHPREGSYNEQFF. CDR3 in DNA: TGCGCCAGCAGCCATCCTAGGGAGGGCTCCTACAATGAGCAGTTCTTC.

The chain has TRBV6-1 and TRBJ2-1; TRBD2 aligns across 8 bases. The CDR3 spans 16 residues. Germline V lookup: CDR1 MNHNS, CDR2 SASEGT. Trimming took 3 bases from V and 5 from J; bases not matched to a gene: 9. CDR3 loop: CASSDWSGRPDNEQFF. In nucleotides, the CDR3 is TGTGCCAGCAGTGACTGGAGCGGGAGACCCGACAATGAGCAGTTCTTC.

The J gene is TRBJ2-1, the V gene TRBV19; 12 nucleotides agree with TRBD2. Germline assignment: CDR1 LNHDA and CDR2 SQIVND (reference sequence). Trimming cost V 5 bases and J 8 bases; bases outside gene matches: 4. The CDR3 sequence is 14 residues long. CDR3 DNA: TGTGCCAGTAGTTTCTCTAGCGGGAGGGATGAGCAGTTCTTC. Translating gives CASSFSSGRDEQFF. The variable domain in full, with the rest retrieved from reference TRBV19 and TRBJ2-1, is DGGITQSPKYLFRKEGQNVTLSCEQNLNHDAMYWYRQDPGQGLRLIYYSQIVNDFQKGDIAEGYSVSREKKESFPLTVTSAQKNPTAFYLCASSFSSGRDEQFFGPGTRLTVL.

The table lists this clone with many counts. The chain has TRBV2 and TRBJ1-1; 7 bases line up with TRBD1. The ends lost 2 bases at V and 6 bases at J; junction bases unmatched: 6. This CDR3 spans 14 amino acids. From germline, CDR1 is SNHLY and CDR2 FYNNEI. The CDR3 loop is CASSETTGMAEAFF. DNA for the CDR3: TGTGCCAGCAGTGAAACGACAGGGATGGCTGAAGCTTTCTTT.